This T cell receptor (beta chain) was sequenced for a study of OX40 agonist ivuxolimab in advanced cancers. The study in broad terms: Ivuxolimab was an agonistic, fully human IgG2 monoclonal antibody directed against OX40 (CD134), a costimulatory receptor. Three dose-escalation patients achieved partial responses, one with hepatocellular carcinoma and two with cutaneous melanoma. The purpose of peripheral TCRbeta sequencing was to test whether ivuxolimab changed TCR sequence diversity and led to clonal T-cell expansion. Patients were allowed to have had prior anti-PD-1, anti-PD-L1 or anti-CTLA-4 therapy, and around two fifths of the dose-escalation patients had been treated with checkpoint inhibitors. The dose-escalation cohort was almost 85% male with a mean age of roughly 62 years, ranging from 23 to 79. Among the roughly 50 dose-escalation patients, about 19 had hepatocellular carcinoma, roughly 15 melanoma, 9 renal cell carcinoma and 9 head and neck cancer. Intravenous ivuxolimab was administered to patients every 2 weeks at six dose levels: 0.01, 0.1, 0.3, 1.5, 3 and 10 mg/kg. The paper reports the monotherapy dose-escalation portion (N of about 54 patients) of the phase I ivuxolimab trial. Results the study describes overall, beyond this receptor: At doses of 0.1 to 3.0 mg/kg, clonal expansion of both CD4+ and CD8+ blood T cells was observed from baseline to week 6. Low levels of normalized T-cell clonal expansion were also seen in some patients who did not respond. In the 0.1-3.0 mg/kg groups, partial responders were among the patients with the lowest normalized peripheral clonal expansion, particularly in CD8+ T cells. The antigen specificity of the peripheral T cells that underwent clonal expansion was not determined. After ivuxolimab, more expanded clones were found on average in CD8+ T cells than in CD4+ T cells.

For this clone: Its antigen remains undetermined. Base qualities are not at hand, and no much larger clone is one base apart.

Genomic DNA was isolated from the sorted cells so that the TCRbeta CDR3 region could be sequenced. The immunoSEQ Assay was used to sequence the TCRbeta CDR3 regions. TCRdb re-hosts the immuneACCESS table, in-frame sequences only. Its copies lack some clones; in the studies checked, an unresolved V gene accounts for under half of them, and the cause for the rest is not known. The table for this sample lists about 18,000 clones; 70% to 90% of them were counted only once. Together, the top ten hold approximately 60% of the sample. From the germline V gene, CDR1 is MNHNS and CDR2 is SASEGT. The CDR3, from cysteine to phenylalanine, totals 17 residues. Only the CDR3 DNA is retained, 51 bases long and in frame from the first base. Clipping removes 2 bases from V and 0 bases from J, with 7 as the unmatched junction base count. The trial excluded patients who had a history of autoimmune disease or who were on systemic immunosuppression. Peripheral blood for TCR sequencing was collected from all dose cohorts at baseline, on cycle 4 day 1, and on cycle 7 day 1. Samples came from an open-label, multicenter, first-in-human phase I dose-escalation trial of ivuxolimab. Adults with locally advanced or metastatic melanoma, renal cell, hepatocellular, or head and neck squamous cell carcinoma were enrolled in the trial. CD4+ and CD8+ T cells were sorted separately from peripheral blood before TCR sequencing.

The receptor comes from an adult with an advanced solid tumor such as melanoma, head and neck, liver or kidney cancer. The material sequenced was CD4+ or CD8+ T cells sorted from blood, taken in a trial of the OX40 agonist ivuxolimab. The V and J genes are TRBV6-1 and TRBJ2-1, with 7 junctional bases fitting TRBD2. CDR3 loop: CASSENPAGFSYNEQFF. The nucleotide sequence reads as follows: TGTGCCAGCAGTGAAAACCCAGCGGGGTTCTCCTACAATGAGCAGTTCTTC.